This is a list of T cell receptor beta chains from one sample in a study of OX40 agonist ivuxolimab in advanced cancers. This table comes from immunoSEQ multiplex PCR, and its TCRdb copy is limited to in-frame clones, with some not included. The data hold approximately 67,000 clones, with 90% to 95% observed a single time. Specimen: CD4+ or CD8+ T cells sorted from blood, collected in a trial of the OX40 agonist ivuxolimab. Receptors originate from an adult with an advanced solid tumor such as melanoma, head and neck, liver or kidney cancer. The CDR3 runs from the conserved cysteine through the conserved F or W. The order of the fields is V gene, D gene, CDR3 protein. D genes are given only for firm matches.

V gene: TRBV7-2; D gene: TRBD1; CDR3 protein: CASSLDRVLPPYEQYF
V gene: TRBV5-5; D gene: TRBD2; CDR3 protein: CASSTGLVETQYF
V gene: TRBV7-2; D gene: TRBD1; CDR3 protein: CASSPGTGGMYEQYF
V gene: TRBV4-2; D gene: NA; CDR3 protein: CASSQDQGRNEKLFF
V gene: TRBV2; D gene: NA; CDR3 protein: CASSEGLNTEAFF
V gene: TRBV25-1; D gene: NA; CDR3 protein: CASSPSGGYYEQYF
V gene: TRBV28; D gene: NA; CDR3 protein: CASSSGGKDTQYF
V gene: TRBV18; D gene: NA; CDR3 protein: CASSPQGFSGNTIYF
V gene: TRBV27; D gene: NA; CDR3 protein: CADLGAGKNYGYTF
V gene: TRBV19; D gene: NA; CDR3 protein: CASSIDFGSPFF
V gene: TRBV7-2; D gene: NA; CDR3 protein: CASSLIPGYRPYEQYF
V gene: TRBV18; D gene: TRBD1; CDR3 protein: CASSPRIGQGWDTGELFF
V gene: TRBV6-5; D gene: NA; CDR3 protein: CASRGVGIYEQYF